Listed below are T cell receptor beta chains from one sample, sequenced in a study of blood T cell repertoires in COVID-19. Clones were sequenced by immunoSEQ multiplex PCR, and TCRdb holds only the in-frame ones, with some missing. Among 200,000 to 300,000 clones listed, more than 85% were seen once. The sequenced sample was PBMCs or T cells enriched from blood (not recorded which). Receptors originate from a man in his forties who had recovered from COVID-19. The CDR3 runs from the conserved cysteine through the conserved F or W. D genes are given only for firm matches. Clone size appears in some rows only: once, few, many, or a class for an expanded clone.

clone_size	d_call	j_call	v_call	cdr3_length	cdr3_nt	cdr3_aa
.	.	TRBJ1-1	TRBV9	14	TGTGCCAGCAGCGTAGTTACGGCCAGGACTGAAGCTTTCTTT	CASSVVTARTEAFF
.	TRBD2	TRBJ2-7	TRBV9	15	TGTGCCAGCAGCCTAGGGACTAGCGGGAGATACGAGCAGTACTTC	CASSLGTSGRYEQYF
.	.	TRBJ1-4	TRBV5-8	14	TGTGCCAGCAGCCCTAGGACAGTGAATGAAAAACTGTTTTTT	CASSPRTVNEKLFF
.	TRBD1	TRBJ2-7	TRBV7-8	14	TGTGCCAGCAGCCGATTGTCCGCCGGGACAGGGTTGTACTTC	CASSRLSAGTGLYF
.	TRBD1	TRBJ1-1	TRBV7-9	16	TGTGCCAGCAGCCGTACAGGGGTAGTAAGGAACACTGAAGCTTTCTTT	CASSRTGVVRNTEAFF
.	.	TRBJ2-5	TRBV6-6	16	TGTGCCAGCAGTTACTCGGGCAGCGCCTGGGAGGAGACCCAGTACTTC	CASSYSGSAWEETQYF
.	.	TRBJ1-2	TRBV13	16	TGTGCCAGCAGCTTAGGCCTCGCGGGAGGGTCCTATGGCTACACCTTC	CASSLGLAGGSYGYTF
.	TRBD1	TRBJ2-3	TRBV11-2	17	TGTGCCAGCAGCTTAGGTGACAGGGGTAGGGCCACAGATACGCAGTATTTT	CASSLGDRGRATDTQYF
.	.	TRBJ1-5	TRBV28	17	TGTGCCAGCAGCCGGCCCATTCTACATACAGGGCATCAGCCCCAGCATTTT	CASSRPILHTGHQPQHF
.	.	TRBJ1-5	TRBV6-1	16	TGTGCCAGCAGTGGTCCCGTAAACGGACAGTTCCAGCCCCAGCATTTT	CASSGPVNGQFQPQHF
.	.	TRBJ1-2	TRBV20-1	12	TGCAGTGCTAGTTCCGGGGGTTATGGCTACACCTTC	CSASSGGYGYTF
.	TRBD1	TRBJ1-4	TRBV7-2	15	TGTGCCAGCAGCCCCCTGGGACAGGGGGCCGAAAAACTGTTTTTT	CASSPLGQGAEKLFF
once	TRBD2	TRBJ2-1	TRBV2	14	TGTGCCAGCAGTAAAGCGGGGGGGGACAATGAGCAGTTCTTC	CASSKAGGDNEQFF
.	TRBD2	TRBJ2-7	TRBV28	13	TGTGCCAGCAGTTCAGCGGGAGCCTACGAGCAGTACTTC	CASSSAGAYEQYF
.	.	TRBJ1-1	TRBV21-1	16	TGTGCCGGGACAGGGTTGGCTAGTTGTCGGAACACTGAAGCTTTCTTT	CAGTGLASCRNTEAFF
.	TRBD2	TRBJ2-2	TRBV6-4	16	TGTGCCAGCAGTGAATCTAGCGGGAGGGCCGGCGGGGAGCTGTTTTTT	CASSESSGRAGGELFF
.	TRBD2	TRBJ2-3	TRBV10-3	15	TGTGCCATCAGCGTCAATAGCGGGACCGCAGATACGCAGTATTTT	CAISVNSGTADTQYF
.	.	TRBJ1-2	TRBV12-3/TRBV12-4	13	TGTGCCAGCGGAATTACAGGGAGCTATGGCTACACCTTC	CASGITGSYGYTF
.	.	TRBJ1-2	TRBV14	14	TGTGCCAGCAGCCAAGGGCAGGGAAGTTTTGGCTACACCTTC	CASSQGQGSFGYTF
.	TRBD2	TRBJ2-1	TRBV4-1	16	TGCGCCAGCAGCCAAGGGGCGGGGGGTTCCTACAATGAGCAGTTCTTC	CASSQGAGGSYNEQFF
few	TRBD1	TRBJ2-3	TRBV10-1	15	TGCGCCAGCAGCGACCCAGGACAGGTAGCAGATACGCAGTATTTT	CASSDPGQVADTQYF
.	.	TRBJ1-5	TRBV2	15	TGTGCCAGCAGTGGGTCTTTAGGGGGCAATCAGCCCCAGCATTTT	CASSGSLGGNQPQHF
once	TRBD1	TRBJ1-2	TRBV5-5	17	TGTGCCAGCAGCTCTATTTCGACAGGGGCGCCTAACTATGGCTACACCTTC	CASSSISTGAPNYGYTF
.	.	TRBJ2-3	TRBV29-1	15	TGCAGCGTTAGGGATAGCGGTGCTAGCACAGATACGCAGTATTTT	CSVRDSGASTDTQYF
.	TRBD2	TRBJ2-1	TRBV5-5	16	TGTGCCAGCAGCTGGACTAGCGGGGACCCCTACAATGAGCAGTTCTTC	CASSWTSGDPYNEQFF
.	TRBD2	TRBJ2-2	TRBV7-8	16	TGTGCCAGCAGTCGCCTAGCGGGACTTAGGACCGGGGAGCTGTTTTTT	CASSRLAGLRTGELFF
.	.	TRBJ2-1	TRBV7-9	15	TGTGCCAGCAGCTTAAATTTCAACGGTCTCGTTGAGCAGTTCTTC	CASSLNFNGLVEQFF
.	.	TRBJ2-1	TRBV6-4	15	TGTGCCAGCAGTGACACGGGAGCTTCGTACAATGAGCAGTTCTTC	CASSDTGASYNEQFF
.	.	TRBJ1-2	TRBV20-1	11	TGCAGTGCTAGGGACTTCTATGGCTACACCTTC	CSARDFYGYTF
few	.	TRBJ1-1	TRBV28	15	TGTGCCAGCAGTTTAGGGGGCCGGATGGGCACTGAAGCTTTCTTT	CASSLGGRMGTEAFF
.	.	TRBJ2-7	TRBV7-9	14	TGTGCCAGCAGCCACAACGCGGGGATCAACGAGCAGTACTTC	CASSHNAGINEQYF
.	TRBD2	TRBJ2-1	TRBV7-6	15	TGTGCCAGCAGCTTATCGGCGGGGGGCTACAATGAGCAGTTCTTC	CASSLSAGGYNEQFF
.	.	TRBJ2-2	TRBV15	13	TGTGCCACCAGCAGAGATCTCACCGGGGAGCTGTTTTTT	CATSRDLTGELFF
few	.	TRBJ1-1	TRBV6-5	14	TGTGCCAGCAGTTACTCGAGGGAGAACACTGAAGCTTTCTTT	CASSYSRENTEAFF
few	TRBD1	TRBJ1-6	TRBV2	15	TGTGCCAGCAGGGAAGACAGGGGACGAATATCACCCCTCCACTTT	CASREDRGRISPLHF
.	.	TRBJ1-2	TRBV3-1/TRBV3-2	15	TGTGCCAGCAGCCAAGGGACGTCTGGGGGGTATGGCTACACCTTC	CASSQGTSGGYGYTF
once	TRBD1	TRBJ1-2	TRBV5-1	15	TGCGCCAGCAGCTTAAGTTCCGACAGGGGATATGGCTACACCTTC	CASSLSSDRGYGYTF
once	.	TRBJ2-1	TRBV5-1	15	TGCGCCAGCAGCTCTGCCAGGGCCCCCTACAATGAGCAGTTCTTC	CASSSARAPYNEQFF
.	TRBD2	TRBJ2-7	TRBV28	16	TGTGCCAGCAGTCCCGCCTTGGCGGGAGTGATTTACGAGCAGTACTTC	CASSPALAGVIYEQYF
.	.	TRBJ1-1	TRBV27	16	TGTGCCAGCAGTTTAACCACCGGGCAGCTAGCCACTGAAGCTTTCTTT	CASSLTTGQLATEAFF
.	TRBD1	TRBJ1-1	TRBV5-1	14	TGCGCCAGCAGCCCGGGACAGACGAACACTGAAGCTTTCTTT	CASSPGQTNTEAFF
once	TRBD1	TRBJ1-3	TRBV18	17	TGTGCCAGCTCACCACAACAGGGGGCTGACTCTGGAAACACCATATATTTT	CASSPQQGADSGNTIYF
.	.	TRBJ2-2	TRBV7-7	15	TGTGCCAGCAGCTTGTACCCAGGGTGGGCCGGGGAGCTGTTTTTT	CASSLYPGWAGELFF
.	.	TRBJ2-3	TRBV5-1	16	TGCGCCAGCAGCTTTCAGGGGCGATATGGCACAGATACGCAGTATTTT	CASSFQGRYGTDTQYF
once	TRBD1	TRBJ1-2	TRBV4-3	15	TGCGCCAGCAGCCAAGATGCGAGGACAGGCTATGGCTACACCTTC	CASSQDARTGYGYTF
.	.	TRBJ2-7	TRBV6-5	15	TGTGCCAGCAGTTACCCCCGCGGGAATACCTACGAGCAGTACTTC	CASSYPRGNTYEQYF
.	TRBD1	TRBJ2-7	TRBV6-1	16	TGTGCCAGCGGTGAAGAGTGGGACAGCCGCGGCTGGGAGCAGTACTTC	CASGEEWDSRGWEQYF